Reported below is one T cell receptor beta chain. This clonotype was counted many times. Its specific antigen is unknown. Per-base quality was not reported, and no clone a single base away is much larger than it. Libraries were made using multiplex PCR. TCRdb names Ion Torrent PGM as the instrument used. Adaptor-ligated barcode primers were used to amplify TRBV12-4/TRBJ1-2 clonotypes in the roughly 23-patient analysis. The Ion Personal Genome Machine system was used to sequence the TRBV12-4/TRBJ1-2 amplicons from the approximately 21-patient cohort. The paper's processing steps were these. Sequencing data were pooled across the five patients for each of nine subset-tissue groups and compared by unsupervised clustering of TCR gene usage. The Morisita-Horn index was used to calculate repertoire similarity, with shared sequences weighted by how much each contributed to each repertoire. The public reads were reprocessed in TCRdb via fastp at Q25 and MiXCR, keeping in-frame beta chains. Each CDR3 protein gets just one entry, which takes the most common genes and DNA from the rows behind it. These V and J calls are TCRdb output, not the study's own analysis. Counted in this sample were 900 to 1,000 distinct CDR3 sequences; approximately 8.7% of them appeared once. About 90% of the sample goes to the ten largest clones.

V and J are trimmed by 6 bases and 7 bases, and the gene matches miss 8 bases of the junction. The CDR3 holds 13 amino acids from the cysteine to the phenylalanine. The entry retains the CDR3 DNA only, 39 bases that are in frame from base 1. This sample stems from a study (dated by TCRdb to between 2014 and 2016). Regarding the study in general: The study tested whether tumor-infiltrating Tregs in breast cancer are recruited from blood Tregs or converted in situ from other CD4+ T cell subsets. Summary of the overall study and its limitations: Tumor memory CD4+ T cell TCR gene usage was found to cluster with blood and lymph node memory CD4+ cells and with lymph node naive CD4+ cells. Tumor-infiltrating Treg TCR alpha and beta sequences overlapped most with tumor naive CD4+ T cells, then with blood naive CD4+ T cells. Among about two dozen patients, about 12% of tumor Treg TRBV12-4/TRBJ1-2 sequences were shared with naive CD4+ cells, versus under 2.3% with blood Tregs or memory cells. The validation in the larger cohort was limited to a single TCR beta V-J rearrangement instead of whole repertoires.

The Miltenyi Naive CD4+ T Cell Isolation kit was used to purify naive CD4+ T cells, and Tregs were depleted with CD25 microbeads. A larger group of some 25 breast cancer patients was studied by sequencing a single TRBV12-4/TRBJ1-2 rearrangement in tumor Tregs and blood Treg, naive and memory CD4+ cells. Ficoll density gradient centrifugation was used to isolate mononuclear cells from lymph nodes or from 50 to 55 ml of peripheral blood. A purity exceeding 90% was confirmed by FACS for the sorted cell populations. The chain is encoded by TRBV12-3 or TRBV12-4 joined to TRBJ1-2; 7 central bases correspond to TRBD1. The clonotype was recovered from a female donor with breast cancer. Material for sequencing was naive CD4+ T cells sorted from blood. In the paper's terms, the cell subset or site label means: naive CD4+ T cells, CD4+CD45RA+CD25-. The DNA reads TGTGCCAGCAGACAACAGGGGAGAGGTGGCTACACCTTC. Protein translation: CASRQQGRGGYTF.